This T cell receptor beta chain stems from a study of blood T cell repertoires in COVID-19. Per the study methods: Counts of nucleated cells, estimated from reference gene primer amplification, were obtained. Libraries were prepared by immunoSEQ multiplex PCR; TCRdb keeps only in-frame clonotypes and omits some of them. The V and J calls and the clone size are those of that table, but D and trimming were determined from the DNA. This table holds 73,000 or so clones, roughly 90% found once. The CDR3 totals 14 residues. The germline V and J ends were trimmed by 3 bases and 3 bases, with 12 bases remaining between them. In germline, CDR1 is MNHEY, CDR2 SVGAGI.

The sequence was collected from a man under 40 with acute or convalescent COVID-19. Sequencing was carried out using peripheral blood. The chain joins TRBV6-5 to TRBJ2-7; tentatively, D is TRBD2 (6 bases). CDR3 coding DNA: TGTGCCAGCAGTTATGGCGGGAAGGACTACGAGCAGTACTTC. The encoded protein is CASSYGGKDYEQYF.